The 28 T cell receptor beta chains below were found in one sample sequenced in a study of PD-1 blockade in classical Hodgkin lymphoma. The time point is: cycle 4 day 1 (C4D1), after 6 weeks of nivolumab. Each and every patient relapsed after autologous stem cell transplantation, and patients got differing brentuximab vedotin exposure. Profiled with immunoSEQ multiplex PCR; TCRdb holds only in-frame clones, not every one. The table shows around 92,000 clones, with about 83% occurring only once. Source: peripheral blood mononuclear cells (PBMCs), taken before the fourth cycle of nivolumab. The receptors here all came from a human donor with classical Hodgkin lymphoma.

V is TRBV10-3 and J is TRBJ1-5; D gene uncertain. The V and J ends lost 2 bases and 6 bases respectively, with 5 bases between them. The germline V gene encodes CDR1 ENHRY and CDR2 SYGVKD. CDR3 length equals 12 residues. CDR3 in DNA: TGTGCCATCAGTGAGGGTAGTCAGCCCCAGCATTTT. Translated: CAISEGSQPQHF.

The chain links TRBV9 to TRBJ1-4; D gene ambiguous. CDR1 and CDR2 from the germline V gene are SGDLS and YYNGEE. The CDR3 loop spans 13 amino acids. The V end lost 0 bases, the J end lost 5 bases, and 5 bases lay between the germline ends. The CDR3 DNA is TGTGCCAGCAGCGTAGGGGGAAATGAAAAACTGTTTTTT. This gives the protein CASSVGGNEKLFF.

This chain connects TRBV27 to TRBJ1-1; tentative D call: TRBD1 (5 bases). The CDR3 spans 14 residues. Trimming shortened V by 3 bases and J by 5 bases, and 13 bases separated the two germline ends. Germline values: CDR1 MNHEY, CDR2 SMNVEV (reference sequence). Here the CDR3 reads CASSFWGGETEAFF. CDR3 nucleotide sequence: TGTGCCAGCAGTTTCTGGGGGGGAGAAACTGAAGCTTTCTTT.

The CDR3 region has the DNA TGTGCCAGCAGCTTAAGTCCCAGCTCCTACGAGCAGTACTTC. Protein: CASSLSPSSYEQYF. The genes are TRBV7-6 and TRBJ2-7; no clear D gene. The CDR3 runs to 14 residues. The germline V gene has CDR1 SGHVS and CDR2 FNYEAQ. Trimming took 2 bases from V and 0 from J, leaving 8 bases between them.

The chain joins TRBV19 to TRBJ2-2; D remains unclear. From germline, CDR1 is LNHDA and CDR2 SQIVND (reference sequence). The CDR3 extends over 14 amino acids. Trimming cost V 7 bases and J 1 base, with 10 bases left between them. This chain's CDR3 is CASKVGGNTGELFF. The CDR3 DNA follows: TGTGCCAGTAAAGTTGGCGGGAACACCGGGGAGCTGTTTTTT.

The genes are TRBV18 and TRBJ2-5; no clear D gene. Trimming took off 0 bases at V and 10 bases at J, with 12 bases between the two ends. Germline-derived CDR1 and CDR2 are KGHSH and LQKENI. CDR3 length equals 13 residues. The CDR3 loop reads CASSPPVHRSQYF. The CDR3 DNA sequence: TGTGCCAGCTCACCACCGGTACACCGTAGCCAGTACTTC.

This chain links TRBV19 with TRBJ2-7; TRBD2 aligns across 9 bases. The CDR3 consists of 15 residues. With 5 bases clipped from V and 4 bases from J, the junction kept 9 bases outside the gene matches. Germline CDR1 LNHDA, CDR2 SQIVND (reference sequence). CDR3 sequence reads: CASSLAGSSLYEQYF. DNA for the CDR3: TGTGCCAGTAGTCTAGCGGGGAGTTCTCTATACGAGCAGTACTTC.

The chain links TRBV10-3 to TRBJ2-1, with D possibly being TRBD1 or TRBD2 (6 bases each). V gave up 11 bases and J gave up 2 bases, with 13 bases separating them. There are 13 residues in the CDR3. Germline-derived CDR1 and CDR2 are ENHRY and SYGVKD. CDR3 loop: CAAGGGTYNEQFF. The DNA of the CDR3 is TGTGCCGCAGGAGGGGGAACCTACAATGAGCAGTTCTTC.

The CDR3 here is CASSAIGRSSYEQYF. For the CDR3, the DNA is TGTGCCAGCAGTGCTATAGGAAGGAGCTCCTACGAGCAGTACTTC. V gene TRBV25-1 combines with J gene TRBJ2-7; D uncertain. Deletions cut 4 bases from V and 0 bases from J, with 13 bases between. Germline assignment: CDR1 MGHDK and CDR2 SYGVNS. This CDR3 comprises 15 residues.

CDR3 sequence: CATTQQGAHQPQHF. CDR3 nucleotides: TGTGCCACCACCCAACAGGGGGCGCATCAGCCCCAGCATTTT. The chain has TRBV6-1 and TRBJ1-5; 9 bases match TRBD1. V lost 10 bases, J lost 5 bases, and 9 bases stayed unmatched. This CDR3 comprises 14 residues. Germline loops: CDR1 MNHNS, CDR2 SASEGT.

The J gene is TRBJ1-1, the V gene TRBV27; D is uncertain. The germline V gene encodes CDR1 MNHEY and CDR2 SMNVEV (reference sequence). The CDR3 extends over 15 amino acids. V lost 4 bases to trimming and J lost 0 bases, with 12 bases between them. The CDR3 protein is CASSSRRSMNTEAFF. The CDR3 DNA sequence: TGTGCCAGCAGTTCGCGAAGGAGCATGAACACTGAAGCTTTCTTT.

The chain employs TRBV27 and TRBJ2-3; 8 bases map to TRBD2. CDR1 MNHEY and CDR2 SMNVEV come from the germline V gene (reference sequence). This CDR3 has 16 residues. V gave up 2 bases and J gave up 3 bases; unmatched junction bases: 7. The CDR3 protein is CASSLLAGGLTDTQYF. The CDR3 nucleotides are TGTGCCAGCAGTTTACTAGCGGGTGGCCTTACAGATACGCAGTATTTT.

The gene calls are TRBV7-9 and TRBJ2-5, with D perhaps TRBD1 or TRBD2 (6 bases each). Trimming removed 5 bases from V and 4 bases from J, with 11 bases in between. The germline gives CDR1 SEHNR, CDR2 FQNEAQ (reference sequence). The CDR3 loop spans 13 amino acids. The CDR3 is CASSPGGRETQYF. Here the CDR3 DNA reads TGTGCCAGCAGCCCCGGGGGCAGAGAGACCCAGTACTTC.

This clone has only a few counts. The chain employs TRBV19 and TRBJ1-2; D unclear. The CDR3 is 12 residues long. The V end was cut by 3 bases, the J end by 5 bases, with 7 bases between. From germline, CDR1 is LNHDA and CDR2 SQIVND (reference sequence). CDR3: CASSMPSYGYTF. CDR3 DNA: TGTGCCAGTAGTATGCCCAGTTATGGCTACACCTTC.

Comments on this clone: The same CDR3 arises from other DNA sequences in this sample as well. The chain carries TRBV14 and TRBJ2-7; no reliable D call. Germline V gives CDR1 SGHDN, CDR2 FVKESK. This CDR3 spans 11 amino acids. Trimming removed 3 bases from V and 2 bases from J, with 2 bases in between. CDR3 DNA sequence: TGTGCCAGCAGCCAGGCCTACGAGCAGTACTTC. Translated, it gives CASSQAYEQYF.

This clone was seen once. The CDR3 coding sequence is TGTGCCAGTTCCAGAACAGGGGTACTGAACACTGAAGCTTTCTTT. Encoded protein: CASSRTGVLNTEAFF. The rearrangement joins TRBV6-1 to TRBJ1-1, with TRBD1 identical over 7 bases. The CDR3 spans 15 residues. Germline assignment: CDR1 MNHNS and CDR2 SASEGT. Trimming at V came to 9 bases and at J to 0 bases, leaving 10 bases not matched to a gene.

V usage is TRBV10-2 and J usage is TRBJ1-3; 7 bases fit TRBD1. Germline V gene sequence: CDR1 WSHSY, CDR2 SAAADI. The CDR3 spans 15 residues. With 9 bases clipped from V and 0 bases from J, the junction kept 8 bases outside the gene matches. CDR3 nucleotide sequence: TGCGCCAGTGCCGGGACAGCAGCCTCTGGAAACACCATATATTTT. Translated: CASAGTAASGNTIYF.

The rearrangement joins TRBV6-1 to TRBJ2-2; D is uncertain. The CDR3 totals 11 residues. Germline V lookup: CDR1 MNHNS, CDR2 SASEGT. Trimming cost V 2 bases and J 7 bases, with 2 bases left between them. The CDR3 loop is CASSELGELFF. The CDR3, as DNA: TGTGCCAGCAGTGAACTCGGGGAGCTGTTTTTT.

This clone appeared a single time. This chain joins TRBV5-6 and TRBJ1-5; D remains unclear. V was pared by 1 base and J by 3 bases, with 11 bases between. Germline CDR1 SGHDT, CDR2 YYEEEE. The CDR3 extends over 15 amino acids. CDR3 protein: CASSLFGVNNQPQHF. The CDR3 DNA follows: TGTGCCAGCAGCTTGTTTGGGGTAAACAATCAGCCCCAGCATTTT. The complete variable domain, with remaining parts taken from reference TRBV5-6 and TRBJ1-5, reads DAGVTQSPTHLIKTRGQQVTLRCSPKSGHDTVSWYQQALGQGPQFIFQYYEEEERQRGNFPDRFSGHQFPNYSSELNVNALLLGDSALYLCASSLFGVNNQPQHFGDGTRLSIL.

The chain joins TRBV5-1 to TRBJ2-5, with 8 bases aligning to TRBD2. Germline V lookup: CDR1 SGHRS, CDR2 YFSETQ. V shed 0 bases and J 5 bases; nucleotides not matched to a gene: 0. This CDR3 is 13 amino acids long. The CDR3 spells CASSLGTSETQYF. CDR3 nucleotides: TGCGCCAGCAGCTTGGGGACTAGCGAGACCCAGTACTTC.

The chain carries TRBV7-9 and TRBJ1-4, with D maybe TRBD1 (5 bases). CDR3 size: 14 residues. Germline lookup yields CDR1 SEHNR and CDR2 FQNEAQ (reference sequence). V was cut by 5 bases and J by 5 bases, with 12 bases left in between. The CDR3 here is CASSRTGPNEKLFF. The CDR3 DNA is TGTGCCAGCAGCCGGACGGGGCCGAATGAAAAACTGTTTTTT.

The genes are TRBV4-1 and TRBJ2-7; 7 nucleotides match TRBD2. Looked up from germline, CDR1 is MGHRA and CDR2 is YSYEKL. The CDR3 consists of 14 residues. J gave up 3 bases and V 3 bases, and 5 bases lay outside the gene matches. CDR3 DNA: TGCGCCAGCAGCCATCGGGGGGAGGACTACGAGCAGTACTTC. It specifies CASSHRGEDYEQYF.

This clone was seen more than once but under ten times. The J gene is TRBJ2-3, the V gene TRBV5-1, with 8 bases aligning to TRBD2. Germline values: CDR1 SGHRS, CDR2 YFSETQ. The CDR3 runs to 15 residues. V lost 0 bases and J lost 3; bases outside the gene matches: 3. CDR3: CASSLAGGPTDTQYF. For the CDR3, the DNA is TGCGCCAGCAGCTTGGCGGGAGGGCCGACAGATACGCAGTATTTT.

The sample holds a few counts of this clone. The genes are TRBV7-8 and TRBJ2-6; a weak D match, TRBD1 (5 bases). V shed 3 bases and J shed 0 bases, with 6 bases lying between them. There are 15 residues in the CDR3. Germline CDR1 SGHVS, CDR2 FQNEAQ. CDR3 nucleotides: TGTGCCAGCAGCTTGACAGACTCTGGGGCCAACGTCCTGACTTTC. Translating gives CASSLTDSGANVLTF.

This clone is labeled medium-sized. The rearrangement uses TRBV19 and TRBJ2-3; 7 bases are a match to TRBD2. The CDR3 is made up of 15 amino acids. Germline lookup yields CDR1 LNHDA and CDR2 SQIVND (reference sequence). V shed 8 bases, J shed 4 bases, and the junction held 12 bases outside the gene matches. The CDR3 region is CASRAGLVNSDTQYF. The CDR3 DNA sequence: TGTGCCAGTCGCGCCGGACTAGTTAATTCAGATACGCAGTATTTT. The full variable domain, with the rest looked up from reference TRBV19 and TRBJ2-3, is DGGITQSPKYLFRKEGQNVTLSCEQNLNHDAMYWYRQDPGQGLRLIYYSQIVNDFQKGDIAEGYSVSREKKESFPLTVTSAQKNPTAFYLCASRAGLVNSDTQYFGPGTRLTVL.

This clone was detected a few times. The chain has TRBV6-5 and TRBJ1-4; D perhaps matches TRBD1 (6 bases). Trimming took 6 bases from V and 5 from J, leaving 10 bases between them. Germline lookup yields CDR1 MNHEY and CDR2 SVGAGI. The CDR3 has 13 amino acids. The CDR3 is CASRRGMNEKLFF. The CDR3 DNA sequence: TGTGCCAGCAGGAGGGGGATGAATGAAAAACTGTTTTTT.

The V gene is TRBV14, the J gene TRBJ1-2, with D hard to call. This CDR3 spans 13 amino acids. V shed 0 bases and J shed 4 bases, with 6 bases lying between them. The V gene's germline CDR1 is SGHDN and CDR2 FVKESK. The CDR3 DNA reads TGTGCCAGCAGCCAAGACAGATTCTATGGCTACACCTTC. It codes for CASSQDRFYGYTF.

The CDR3 DNA is TGTGCCTGGAGTGCCGACTTCAGCTACACCTTC. Its translation: CAWSADFSYTF. The rearrangement uses TRBV30 and TRBJ1-2, with D unclear. This CDR3 is built from 11 residues. Trimming removed 1 base at V and 9 bases at J, with 9 bases between. Germline loops: CDR1 GTSNPN, CDR2 SVGIG (reference sequence).